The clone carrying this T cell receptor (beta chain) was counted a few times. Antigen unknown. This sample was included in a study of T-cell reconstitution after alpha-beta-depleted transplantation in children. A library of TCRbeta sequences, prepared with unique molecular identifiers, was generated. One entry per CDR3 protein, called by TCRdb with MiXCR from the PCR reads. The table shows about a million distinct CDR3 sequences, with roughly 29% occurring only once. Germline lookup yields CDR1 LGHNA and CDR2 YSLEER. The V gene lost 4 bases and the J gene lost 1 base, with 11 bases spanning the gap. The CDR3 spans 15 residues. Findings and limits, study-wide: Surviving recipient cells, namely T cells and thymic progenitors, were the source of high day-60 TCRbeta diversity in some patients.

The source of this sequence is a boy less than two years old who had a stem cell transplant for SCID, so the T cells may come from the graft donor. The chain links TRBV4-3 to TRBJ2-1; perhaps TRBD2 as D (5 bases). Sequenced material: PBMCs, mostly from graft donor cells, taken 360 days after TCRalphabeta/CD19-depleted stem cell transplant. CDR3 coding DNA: TGCGCCAGCAGCCTCGATCCGGGGTCCTACAATGAGCAGTTCTTC. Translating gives CASSLDPGSYNEQFF.